The 9 T cell receptor beta chains below were found in one sample sequenced in a study of regulatory T cells in long-lasting Graves disease. Building of the TCR beta libraries involved iRepertoire HTBI primers and Arm-PCR of CDR3 regions. TCRdb re-called the multiplex PCR reads through MiXCR, storing one row per CDR3 protein. The table shows around 480,000 distinct CDR3 sequences, with 15% to 20% occurring only once. This sample's time point: newly diagnosed GD, antithyroid drugs for less than 3 months. The authors made the TCR library using RNA they extracted from PBMCs. These data also formed part of another study, on T cells in Graves' hyperthyroidism and ophthalmopathy.

The material sequenced was peripheral blood mononuclear cells (PBMCs), taken at new diagnosis, from a patient treated with antithyroid drugs. These TCRs come from a man aged 40-49 years with Graves disease.

This clonotype was detected ten times or more. The rearrangement links TRBV2 to TRBJ2-1, with D hard to call. V dropped 2 bases and J dropped 14 bases, with 1 base sitting between them. The V gene's germline CDR1 is SNHLY and CDR2 FYNNEI. The CDR3 loop spans 8 amino acids. Here the CDR3 reads CASSEKFF. CDR3 DNA: TGTGCCAGCAGTGAAAAGTTCTTC.

This clonotype has at least ten counts. The chain has TRBV7-9 and TRBJ2-3; the match to TRBD2 covers 9 bases. The CDR3 is 16 residues long. J lost 4 bases, V lost 2 bases, and 7 bases had no gene match. Germline assignment: CDR1 SEHNR and CDR2 FQNEAQ (reference sequence). The CDR3 DNA sequence: TGTGCCAGCAGCTTAAGGGCTAGCGGGATGGCAGATACGCAGTATTTT. The encoded protein is CASSLRASGMADTQYF.

This rearrangement joins TRBV28 to TRBJ1-5; a weak D match, TRBD1 (5 bases). The CDR3 length is 13 residues. Deletions cut 8 bases from V and 3 bases from J, with 11 bases between. Germline V gene lookup returns CDR1 MDHEN and CDR2 SYDVKM. The CDR3 DNA reads TGTGCCAGCGCTCAGGGTATCAATCAGCCCCAGCATTTT. Translating it yields CASAQGINQPQHF.

This clonotype has ten or more counts. The chain carries TRBV12-5 and TRBJ2-7; 10 nucleotides line up with TRBD2. V lost 2 bases to trimming and J lost 4 bases; unmatched junction nucleotides: 20. Germline CDR1 LGHNT, CDR2 FRNRAP. This CDR3 has 20 residues. The CDR3 coding sequence is TGTGCTAGTGGTTTGTCGTACCCTTCAGCGGGAGGGCCTAGAACGTACGAGCAGTACTTC. It codes for CASGLSYPSAGGPRTYEQYF.

This clonotype was picked up many times. The rearrangement uses TRBV5-1 and TRBJ1-4; weak D call: TRBD1 (6 bases). Trimming pared 4 bases from V and 4 bases from J, leaving 8 bases between. The V gene's germline CDR1 is SGHRS and CDR2 YFSETQ. The CDR3 sequence is 13 residues long. CDR3 coding DNA: TGCGCCAGCAGCGGGGGCCTTAATGAAAAACTGTTTTTT. Translation gives CASSGGLNEKLFF.

This clonotype was seen many times. The chain uses TRBV5-5 and TRBJ1-2; a possible D gene is TRBD1 (5 bases). The CDR3 covers 15 residues. CDR1 and CDR2 from the germline V gene are SGHKS and YYEKEE (reference sequence). V dropped 6 bases and J dropped 2 bases, with 17 bases sitting between them. DNA for the CDR3: TGTGCCAGCACCCCCTCGAAGCAGGGAAACTATGGCTACACCTTC. Its protein is CASTPSKQGNYGYTF.

This clonotype appeared many times. The rearrangement uses TRBV12-3 or TRBV12-4 and TRBJ2-7, with D maybe TRBD2 (5 bases). The CDR3 length is 15 residues. V lost 4 bases, J lost 4 bases, and 17 bases lay in between. The DNA for the CDR3 is TGTGCCAGCAGTTCCCCCCCTCTAGCAAGGTACGAGCAGTACTTC. Translated, it gives CASSSPPLARYEQYF.

This rearrangement joins TRBV24-1 to TRBJ2-1; 9 bases map to TRBD2. Looked up from germline, CDR1 is KGHDR and CDR2 is SFDVKD. This CDR3 spans 16 amino acids. V was clipped by 5 bases and J by 10 bases; unmatched bases: 14. In DNA form, the CDR3 reads TGTGCCACCAGTGGACTAGCGGCCTATTCAAGAGAGGAGCAGTTCTTC. This gives the protein CATSGLAAYSREEQFF.

As regards this clonotype: A much bigger clone sits one base away, suggesting this may be a read error. The CDR3 DNA reads TGTGCCACCAGAGACCCGACAGGGAGCTCCTACAATGAGCAGTTCTTC. Its translation is CATRDPTGSSYNEQFF. The chain joins TRBV15 to TRBJ2-1, with 7 bases fitting TRBD1. V dropped 6 bases and J dropped 0; count of bases not matched to a gene: 8. The CDR3 length is 16 residues. Per germline, CDR1 LNHNV and CDR2 YYDKDF (reference sequence).